This T cell receptor beta chain was identified in a study of T cells in Graves' hyperthyroidism and ophthalmopathy. Study as a whole: Peripheral blood was drawn at first diagnosis, prior to all treatment.

This clonotype was seen more than once but under ten times. TCR beta CDR3 sequences were amplified from RNA transcripts. The TCR CDR3 was amplified in a first-round RT-PCR using the HTBI primer set. TCRdb recomputed calls from the multiplex PCR reads with MiXCR, one row per CDR3 protein. The sample has about 600,000 distinct CDR3 sequences, 16% seen once. This clonotype was obtained from a woman aged 40-49 years with Graves' ophthalmopathy. The sequenced material came from blood.

CDR3 nucleotides: TGCGCCAGCAGCAAGGGACAGGGGGAAGGCTACACCTTC. Protein: CASSKGQGEGYTF. The chain couples TRBV5-1 to TRBJ1-2; 11 bases map to TRBD1. Germline V lookup: CDR1 SGHRS, CDR2 YFSETQ. Trimming cost V 4 bases and J 8 bases; bases outside gene matches: 4. The length of the CDR3 is 13 residues.